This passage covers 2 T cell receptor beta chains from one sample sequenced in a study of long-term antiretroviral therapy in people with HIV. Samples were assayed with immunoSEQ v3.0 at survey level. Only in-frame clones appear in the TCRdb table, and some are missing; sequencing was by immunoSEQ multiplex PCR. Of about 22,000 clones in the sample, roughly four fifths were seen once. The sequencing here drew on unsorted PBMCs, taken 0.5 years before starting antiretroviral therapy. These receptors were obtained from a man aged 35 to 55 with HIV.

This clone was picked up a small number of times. The CDR3 nucleotides are TGCGCCAGCACCACGAGAACAGGGGCGCTAGGTCGGGACGAGCAGTACTTC. Translation: CASTTRTGALGRDEQYF. V gene TRBV10-1 combines with J gene TRBJ2-7; 7 nucleotides agree with TRBD1. Trimming removed 7 bases from V and 5 bases from J; junction bases left unmatched: 20. The germline V gene encodes CDR1 WNHNN and CDR2 SYGVQD (reference sequence). The CDR3 spans 17 residues.

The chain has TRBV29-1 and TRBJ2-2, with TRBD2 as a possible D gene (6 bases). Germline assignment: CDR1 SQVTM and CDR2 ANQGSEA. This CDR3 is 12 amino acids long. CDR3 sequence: CTAGRKAGELFF. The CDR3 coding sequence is TGCACCGCGGGGAGAAAGGCCGGGGAGCTGTTTTTT.